A single sample is the source of the 20 T cell receptor beta chains below, sequenced in a study of naive and memory T cell subsets. Both TRBC1 and TRBC2 were covered by a beta constant-region primer of two equimolar oligonucleotides. TCRdb independently ran MiXCR on the UMI-ligation and nested PCR reads; one entry per CDR3 protein. Among 120,000 to 150,000 distinct CDR3 sequences listed, more than 15% were seen once. The sequencing sample was made of naive CD4+ T cells from blood. All receptors come from a human donor in good health.

This clonotype was counted a few times. The rearrangement links TRBV7-2 to TRBJ2-7; tentatively, D is TRBD1 (5 bases). The V end lost 2 bases, the J end lost 3 bases, and 14 bases lay between the germline ends. The CDR3 is 15 amino acids. The germline CDR1 and CDR2 sequences are SGHTA and FQGNSA. CDR3 loop: CASSLLPQGVYEQYF. The CDR3 DNA reads TGTGCCAGCAGCTTACTCCCCCAAGGGGTCTACGAGCAGTACTTC.

The J gene is TRBJ2-7, the V gene TRBV7-9; TRBD1 agrees at 10 bases. The ends lost 5 bases at V and 0 bases at J; junction bases unmatched: 13. CDR1 is SEHNR and CDR2 is FQNEAQ in the germline V gene (reference sequence). The CDR3 is 18 amino acids. This CDR3 reads CASSPKARDRGSSYEQYF. CDR3 DNA sequence: TGTGCCAGCAGCCCAAAAGCCCGGGACAGGGGAAGCTCCTACGAGCAGTACTTC.

This clonotype has more than one count but fewer than ten. DNA for the CDR3: TGTGCCAGCAGTCCCGGGGCCCAGTACAATCAGCCCCAGCATTTT. Its protein is CASSPGAQYNQPQHF. The chain carries TRBV12-3 or TRBV12-4 and TRBJ1-5, with D perhaps matching TRBD1 (5 bases). The CDR3 totals 15 residues. V shed 5 bases and J shed 3 bases, with 14 bases lying between them.

The chain has TRBV4-3 and TRBJ2-1, with 8 nucleotides matching TRBD2. The length of the CDR3 is 16 residues. V dropped 5 bases and J dropped 0; count of bases not matched to a gene: 6. The germline CDR1 and CDR2 sequences are LGHNA and YSLEER. CDR3 nucleotide sequence: TGCGCCAGCAGCGGAAGCGGGGGCCTCTCCTACAATGAGCAGTTCTTC. It yields the protein CASSGSGGLSYNEQFF.

This chain connects TRBV7-2 to TRBJ2-2; the D is unclear. The CDR3 has 15 residues. With 1 base removed from V and 6 bases from J, the gap between germline ends came to 12 bases. Germline V gives CDR1 SGHTA, CDR2 FQGNSA. CDR3 sequence: CASSLDLDAAGELFF. The DNA for the CDR3 is TGTGCCAGCAGCTTAGACCTGGACGCTGCCGGGGAGCTGTTTTTT.

This chain uses TRBV27 with TRBJ2-7, with D tentatively TRBD1 (6 bases). This CDR3 contains 14 residues. The germline gives CDR1 MNHEY, CDR2 SMNVEV (reference sequence). V dropped 4 bases and J dropped 4 bases, with 14 bases sitting between them. The CDR3 region is CASSSLDRMYEQYF. Here the CDR3 DNA reads TGTGCCAGCAGTTCTCTAGACAGGATGTACGAGCAGTACTTC.

The CDR3: CASSLGARDTQYF. CDR3 DNA sequence: TGTGCCAGCAGCTTAGGGGCCAGAGATACGCAGTATTTT. V usage is TRBV7-2 and J usage is TRBJ2-3; D gene unclear. The CDR3 sequence is 13 residues long. Germline values: CDR1 SGHTA, CDR2 FQGNSA. V lost 1 base and J lost 5, with 7 bases in between.

V usage is TRBV18 and J usage is TRBJ2-3; D may match TRBD1 or TRBD2 (5 bases each). This CDR3 is 15 amino acids long. Germline V CDR1 and CDR2: KGHSH, LQKENI. The V end was cut by 2 bases, the J end by 3 bases, with 12 bases between. DNA for the CDR3: TGTGCCAGCTCACCAGGGGACCCGGCGACAGATACGCAGTATTTT. Translated, it gives CASSPGDPATDTQYF.

This sequence joins TRBV18 and TRBJ1-3; 9 bases map to TRBD1. Germline assignment: CDR1 KGHSH and CDR2 LQKENI. V lost 1 base and J lost 4; bases outside the gene matches: 5. The CDR3 has 16 residues. CDR3 nucleotides: TGTGCCAGCTCACCACTTGGACAGGGGTTCGGAAACACCATATATTTT. Protein sequence: CASSPLGQGFGNTIYF.

This clonotype turned up a few times. The chain links TRBV3-1 to TRBJ1-4; weak D call: TRBD1 (5 bases). CDR3 length equals 13 residues. V lost 2 bases to trimming and J lost 11 bases, with 12 bases between them. CDR1 is LGHDT, CDR2 YNNKEL, per germline (reference sequence). The CDR3 sequence is CASSQSMEGKLFF. As DNA, the CDR3 is TGTGCCAGCAGCCAAAGCATGGAGGGGAAACTGTTTTTT.

This clonotype was observed many times. The chain employs TRBV29-1 and TRBJ2-3; 10 bases are shared with TRBD2. The germline V gene encodes CDR1 SQVTM and CDR2 ANQGSEA. This CDR3 is 16 amino acids long. V lost 6 bases and J lost 2; bases outside the gene matches: 11. The CDR3 loop is CSVQSLAGGLTDTQYF. The CDR3 DNA sequence: TGCAGCGTCCAATCCTTAGCGGGAGGACTCACAGATACGCAGTATTTT.

This clonotype was seen a few times. This chain uses TRBV4-2 with TRBJ2-7; D is ambiguous. The CDR3 has 13 amino acids. The V gene lost 0 bases and the J gene lost 5 bases, with 8 bases spanning the gap. Germline V lookup: CDR1 LGHNA, CDR2 YNFKEQ. Here the CDR3 reads CASSQDYPDEQYF. The CDR3 nucleotides are TGTGCCAGCAGCCAAGATTACCCCGACGAGCAGTACTTC.

This clonotype was seen a handful of times. The CDR3 sequence: CSAKVSRWNIQYF. The CDR3 region has the DNA TGCAGTGCTAAGGTCTCACGTTGGAACATTCAGTACTTC. The chain has TRBV20-1 and TRBJ2-4; D is uncertain. The CDR3 consists of 13 residues. Between the trimmed V and J ends, which lost 4 bases and 7 bases, there was a span of 14 bases. Germline loops: CDR1 DFQATT, CDR2 SNEGSKA (reference sequence).

This clonotype was observed many times. The J gene is TRBJ2-1, the V gene TRBV7-8, with 8 bases identical to TRBD1. CDR3 length equals 16 residues. Germline V gene data show CDR1 as SGHVS and CDR2 as FQNEAQ. V lost 5 bases, J lost 2 bases, and 8 bases stayed unmatched. DNA for the CDR3: TGTGCCAGCAGCACACACAGGGGGTCGACCTACAATGAGCAGTTCTTC. Amino acids: CASSTHRGSTYNEQFF.

The genes are TRBV20-1 and TRBJ2-7, with D tentatively TRBD2 (5 bases). Germline CDR1 reads DFQATT; CDR2 reads SNEGSKA (reference sequence). Trimming left V 1 base short and J 5 bases short, with 9 bases between. This CDR3 has 12 residues. CDR3 amino acids: CSARAGVDEQYF. Here the CDR3 DNA reads TGCAGTGCTAGAGCCGGGGTCGACGAGCAGTACTTC.

The table lists this clonotype with a few counts. The V call is TRBV7-9, the J call TRBJ2-2; 8 bases are a match to TRBD1. Germline lookup yields CDR1 SEHNR and CDR2 FQNEAQ (reference sequence). This CDR3 comprises 15 residues. Trimming took 4 bases from V and 1 from J; bases not matched to a gene: 2. CDR3 nucleotides: TGTGCCAGCAGCTCGGGACAGGAGAACACCGGGGAGCTGTTTTTT. Its protein product is CASSSGQENTGELFF.

This chain connects TRBV14 to TRBJ2-2; D remains unclear. The CDR3 runs to 14 residues. CDR1 SGHDN and CDR2 FVKESK come from the germline V gene. Between the trimmed V and J ends, which lost 6 bases and 3 bases, there was a span of 11 bases. The CDR3: CASSNEYYTGELFF. Written as DNA, the CDR3 is TGTGCCAGCAGTAACGAGTATTACACCGGGGAGCTGTTTTTT.

This sequence joins TRBV19 and TRBJ2-7, with TRBD2 identical over 7 bases. Germline CDR1 is LNHDA and CDR2 is SQIVND (reference sequence). CDR3 length: 15 amino acids. V shed 3 bases and J 1 base; nucleotides not matched to a gene: 6. The CDR3 is CASSITGGGSYEQYF. In nucleotides, the CDR3 is TGTGCCAGTAGTATCACGGGAGGAGGGTCCTACGAGCAGTACTTC.

This clonotype was seen more than once but under ten times. The chain joins TRBV20-1 to TRBJ2-7; 10 positions agree with TRBD2. Germline V gene data show CDR1 as DFQATT and CDR2 as SNEGSKA (reference sequence). The CDR3 is made up of 14 amino acids. Trimming took 5 bases from V and 4 from J; bases not matched to a gene: 8. CDR3 DNA sequence: TGCAGTGCTGCTCTAGCGGGAGCAGAATACGAGCAGTACTTC. Its protein is CSAALAGAEYEQYF.

As DNA, the CDR3 is TGTGCCAGCAGTGAGGCAGGGGCAAGAACTGAAGCTTTCTTT. As protein: CASSEAGARTEAFF. This rearrangement joins TRBV6-4 to TRBJ1-1; D is perhaps TRBD1 (6 bases). The CDR3 loop spans 14 amino acids. V dropped 3 bases and J dropped 5 bases, with 13 bases sitting between them. Germline loops: CDR1 MRHNA, CDR2 SNTAGT.